Described below is a single T cell receptor (beta chain) sequence and its context. The antigen remains unidentified. This sample was included in a study of cytomegalovirus exposure and HLA in healthy donors. Study observations and caveats: Reportedly, a later analysis found an Asian-associated ancestry cluster had fewer N-insertions than the roughly 700-donor mean. A prior analysis recorded that most TCR beta V segments were productive about 90% or about 30% of the time. The CMV antigen specificity of a few CMV-associated chains was confirmed through in vitro analysis.

Per the germline V gene, CDR1 is GTSNPN and CDR2 is SVGIG (reference sequence). The length of the CDR3 is 12 residues. Trimming took 5 bases from V and 5 from J, leaving 12 bases between them. A multiplex PCR was run with 60 Vbeta primers and 13 Jbeta primers. Clones were sequenced by immunoSEQ multiplex PCR, and TCRdb holds only the in-frame ones, with some missing. The sample contains tens of thousands of clones, approximately 89% of which appear only once. This receptor was obtained from a man under 40 in good health and CMV-seropositive. The chain couples TRBV30 to TRBJ1-1; possible D gene TRBD1, 5 bases. The sample comprised PBMCs. The CDR3 reads CAWGAYGTEAFF. The CDR3 DNA reads TGTGCCTGGGGGGCCTACGGGACTGAAGCTTTCTTT. The variable domain in full, with the rest retrieved from reference TRBV30 and TRBJ1-1, is SQTIHQWPATLVQPVGSPLSLECTVEGTSNPNLYWYRQAAGRGLQLLFYSVGIGQISSEVPQNLSASRPQDRQFILSSKKLLLSDSGFYLCAWGAYGTEAFFGQGTRLTVV.